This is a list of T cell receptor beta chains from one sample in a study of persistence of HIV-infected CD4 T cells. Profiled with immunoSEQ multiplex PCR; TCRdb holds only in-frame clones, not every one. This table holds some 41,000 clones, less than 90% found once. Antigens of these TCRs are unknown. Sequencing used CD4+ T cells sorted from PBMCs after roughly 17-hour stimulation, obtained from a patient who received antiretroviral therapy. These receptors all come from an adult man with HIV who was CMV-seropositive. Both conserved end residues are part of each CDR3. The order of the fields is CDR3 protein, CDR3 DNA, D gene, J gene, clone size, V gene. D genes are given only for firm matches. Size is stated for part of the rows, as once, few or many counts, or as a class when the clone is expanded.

CASSPPTARGGYTF TGTGCCAGCAGTCCCCCGACGGCTAGAGGTGGCTACACCTTC . TRBJ1-2 . TRBV28
CASSRTNNYNQPQHF TGTGCCAGCAGTCGGACGAATAATTACAATCAGCCCCAGCATTTT . TRBJ1-5 . TRBV6-5
CASSLPAAAYGYTF TGTGCCAGCAGCTTGCCGGCAGCGGCCTATGGCTACACCTTC . TRBJ1-2 . TRBV5-6
CASSLQGGGSTDTQYF TGCGCCAGCAGCTTACAGGGAGGAGGGAGCACAGATACGCAGTATTTT . TRBJ2-3 . TRBV5-1
CASSLPGSGASKQFF TGCGCCAGCAGCCTCCCGGGTAGCGGGGCCTCGAAGCAGTTCTTC TRBD2 TRBJ2-1 . TRBV5-1
CASGYRGNTGELFF TGTGCCAGTGGTTACAGGGGTAACACCGGGGAGCTGTTTTTT TRBD1 TRBJ2-2 . TRBV19
CASREGQGIYGYTF TGTGCCAGTAGGGAGGGACAGGGGATCTATGGCTACACCTTC TRBD1 TRBJ1-2 . TRBV19
CASSQDQGIYNEQFF TGTGCCAGCAGCCAAGATCAGGGGATTTACAATGAGCAGTTCTTC . TRBJ2-1 . TRBV3-1/TRBV3-2
CASSTQDGPYEQYF TGTGCCAGCAGCACCCAGGACGGTCCCTACGAGCAGTACTTC . TRBJ2-7 . TRBV9
CASSLTLTNTGELFF TGTGCCAGCAGCCTCACACTAACGAACACCGGGGAGCTGTTTTTT . TRBJ2-2 . TRBV5-6
CAISDRGKNIQYF TGTGCCATCTCCGACAGGGGGAAAAACATTCAGTACTTC TRBD1 TRBJ2-4 . TRBV5-4
CASSLDWTANTEAFF TGTGCCAGCAGCTTGGACTGGACAGCAAACACTGAAGCTTTCTTT . TRBJ1-1 . TRBV5-5
CASSLTGVKTEAFF TGTGCCAGCAGTTTGACGGGGGTGAAGACTGAAGCTTTCTTT . TRBJ1-1 few TRBV28
CASSERAAKNIQYF TGTGCCAGCAGTGAAAGAGCGGCCAAAAACATTCAGTACTTC . TRBJ2-4 . TRBV6-1
CASSYSKGGGSPLHF TGTGCCAGCAGTTACTCGAAGGGGGGAGGATCACCCCTCCACTTT . TRBJ1-6 once TRBV6-5
CASSPGHYTGELFF TGTGCCAGCAGTCCGGGACACTACACCGGGGAGCTGTTTTTT . TRBJ2-2 . TRBV28
CASSLGGHTDTQYF TGTGCCAGCAGCTTAGGCGGACACACAGATACGCAGTATTTT . TRBJ2-3 . TRBV7-3
CASSLAGGGQETQYF TGTGCCAGCAGCTTGGCAGGAGGGGGCCAAGAGACCCAGTACTTC . TRBJ2-5 once TRBV5-5
CASSHWAATRGYTF TGTGCCAGCAGCCACTGGGCCGCGACCAGGGGCTACACCTTC . TRBJ1-2 . TRBV3-1/TRBV3-2
CASSLGGETKNIQYF TGTGCCAGCAGTTTAGGGGGGGAGACCAAAAACATTCAGTACTTC TRBD2 TRBJ2-4 . TRBV27
CASSYWYRQTDTGELFF TGCGCCAGCAGCTATTGGTACCGACAGACGGACACCGGGGAGCTGTTTTTT . TRBJ2-2 . TRBV5-1
CASSPHQGGQPQHF TGTGCCAGCAGTCCACATCAGGGGGGCCAGCCCCAGCATTTT TRBD1 TRBJ1-5 . TRBV28
CASSLVQGGEQYF TGTGCCAGCAGCTTAGTACAGGGAGGCGAGCAGTACTTC . TRBJ2-7 . TRBV13
CASTDLLLTEAFF TGTGCCAGCACGGACCTCCTCCTCACTGAAGCTTTCTTT . TRBJ1-1 . TRBV6-5
CASSSRQSGANVLTF TGTGCCAGCAGTTCGCGACAGTCTGGGGCCAACGTCCTGACTTTC . TRBJ2-6 . TRBV27
CASRLNRAGELFF TGTGCCAGCAGACTGAACCGAGCCGGGGAGCTGTTTTTT . TRBJ2-2 . TRBV28
CASGLAGSGANVLTF TGCGCCAGCGGACTAGCGGGGAGTGGGGCCAACGTCCTGACTTTC TRBD2 TRBJ2-6 . TRBV4-1
CASSQEPSISYNEQFF TGTGCCAGCAGCCAAGAACCCAGTATCTCCTACAATGAGCAGTTCTTC . TRBJ2-1 once TRBV3-1/TRBV3-2
CASRAPSGNTIYF TGCGCCAGCAGAGCGCCCTCTGGAAACACCATATATTTT . TRBJ1-3 . TRBV10-2
CASSPGSANVVPLHF TGTGCCAGCAGCCCCGGCAGCGCGAATGTGGTTCCCCTCCACTTT . TRBJ1-6 . TRBV4-2
CASSPGLAGARIAEQYF TGTGCCAGCAGCCCGGGACTAGCGGGGGCCCGGATCGCCGAGCAGTACTTC TRBD2 TRBJ2-7 . TRBV7-9
CASSEVYRSNYGYTF TGTGCCAGCAGTGAAGTCTACAGGTCCAACTATGGCTACACCTTC . TRBJ1-2 few TRBV6-1
CASSFGGSSTDTQYF TGCGCCAGCAGCTTCGGGGGTTCCAGCACAGATACGCAGTATTTT . TRBJ2-3 . TRBV5-1
CACLKGTSGVNEQFF TGTGCCTGCCTGAAAGGGACTAGTGGGGTCAATGAGCAGTTCTTC TRBD2 TRBJ2-1 . TRBV6-5
CASKLREDSLSGYTF TGTGCCAGCAAACTACGGGAGGACTCTCTATCCGGCTACACCTTC . TRBJ1-2 . TRBV6-4
CASSLLGRRNEKLFF TGTGCCAGCAGCCTTCTGGGACGGCGTAATGAAAAACTGTTTTTT . TRBJ1-4 . TRBV2
CASSLWTGDPGELFF TGCGCCAGCAGCTTGTGGACAGGGGATCCCGGGGAGCTGTTTTTT TRBD1 TRBJ2-2 once TRBV5-1
CATSDLQGGSYNEQFF TGTGCCACCAGTGATTTACAGGGGGGGTCCTACAATGAGCAGTTCTTC . TRBJ2-1 . TRBV24-1
CAISAQGSNSPLHF TGTGCCATCAGTGCACAGGGTTCTAATTCACCCCTCCACTTT . TRBJ1-6 . TRBV10-3
CASSPGDGWQPQHF TGCGCCAGCAGCCCGGGGGACGGTTGGCAGCCCCAGCATTTT . TRBJ1-5 . TRBV5-1
CASSPDSQETQYF TGTGCCAGCTCACCGGACAGCCAAGAGACCCAGTACTTC . TRBJ2-5 . TRBV18